This T cell receptor (beta chain) comes out of a study of blood T cell repertoires in COVID-19. Study context: The United States, Italy and Spain supplied acute and convalescent COVID-19 samples.

Assay used: immunoSEQ multiplex PCR; TCRdb lists only in-frame clones, some missing. Of about 150,000 clones listed, 70% to 90% are singletons. Germline trimming cut 0 bases from V and 3 bases from J; bases unmatched to any gene: 2. Germline V gene lookup returns CDR1 SGHRS and CDR2 YFSETQ. The CDR3 extends over 14 amino acids. The rearrangement links TRBV5-1 to TRBJ2-5; TRBD1 agrees at 7 bases. Sequencing used peripheral blood. This clonotype was obtained from a woman in her sixties or seventies with COVID-19, enrolled during active disease. CDR3 DNA: TGCGCCAGCAGCTTGGGGACAGGAGAAGAGACCCAGTACTTC. Amino acids: CASSLGTGEETQYF.